This T cell receptor beta chain was recovered during a study of monozygotic twins with inflammatory bowel disease. The V gene's germline CDR1 is MNHNY and CDR2 SVGAGI (reference sequence). CDR3 length equals 12 residues. Each CDR3 protein gets one entry in TCRdb, which reprocessed the 5' RACE reads and gives no DNA. This listing includes 300,000 to 400,000 distinct CDR3 sequences. This sequence was found in a human donor with ulcerative colitis or Crohn's disease, or a healthy co-twin of an affected twin (not recorded which). The rearrangement joins TRBV6-6 to TRBJ2-3. The specimen sequenced was blood. CDR3 residues: CASSGAEDTQYF.